This note documents a single T cell receptor (beta chain) sequence. Different DNA sequences within this sample yield the same CDR3. The record originates from a study of blood T cell repertoires in COVID-19. Produced via immunoSEQ multiplex PCR; TCRdb's table is partial and in-frame only. The sample lists about 250,000 clones, 83% occurring once. CDR1 SGHRS and CDR2 YFSETQ come from the germline V gene. The V gene end was trimmed by 7 bases and the J gene end by 2 bases; junction bases not matched to a gene: 7. This CDR3 comprises 15 residues. The specimen sequenced was peripheral blood. The TCR sequence derives from a middle-aged man with active or convalescent COVID-19. The rearrangement links TRBV5-1 to TRBJ1-2; 11 bases match TRBD1. DNA for the CDR3: TGCGCCAGCTCTCGGACAGGGGGCTTGAACTATGGCTACACCTTC. It translates to CASSRTGGLNYGYTF.